Below, 29 T cell receptor beta chains from the same sample are listed, as sequenced in a study of Graves' ophthalmopathy and Graves' hyperthyroidism. Investigators amplified TCR beta CDR3 regions from RNA transcripts. Following a first-round RT-PCR that used HTBI primers, a second-round multiplex PCR was carried out. TCRdb re-derived calls from the multiplex PCR reads in MiXCR, one entry per CDR3 protein. The table shows 200,000 to 300,000 distinct CDR3 sequences, with around 42% occurring only once. Material: peripheral blood. The receptor source for this set is an adult man with Graves' ophthalmopathy.

This clonotype was counted many times. This chain connects TRBV29-1 to TRBJ1-2, with D possibly matching TRBD1 (5 bases). The length of the CDR3 is 12 residues. With 1 base removed from V and 4 bases from J, the gap between germline ends came to 7 bases. Per the germline V gene, CDR1 is SQVTM and CDR2 is ANQGSEA. The CDR3 region is CSVEVGAYGYTF. The DNA for the CDR3 is TGCAGCGTTGAAGTCGGGGCCTATGGCTACACCTTC. The whole variable domain, filled in from reference TRBV29-1 and TRBJ1-2, reads SAVISQKPSRDICQRGTSLTIQCQVDSQVTMMFWYRQQPGQSLTLIATANQGSEATYESGFVIDKFPISRPNLTFSTLTVSNMSPEDSSIYLCSVEVGAYGYTFGSGTRLTVV.

Notes on this clonotype: A read error may account for a junction end that differs from germline. The CDR3 reads CATSRDPGQGAIRYAVF. In nucleotides, the CDR3 is TGTGCCACCAGCAGAGATCCTGGACAGGGGGCTATCAGATACGCAGTATTT. The V gene is TRBV15, the J gene TRBJ2-3; 11 bases are shared with TRBD1. The CDR3 runs 17 residues. Germline V gene data show CDR1 as LNHNV and CDR2 as YYDKDF (reference sequence).

This clonotype has just a few counts. V and J are TRBV12-3 or TRBV12-4 and TRBJ1-1; TRBD1 matches 7 bases. V dropped 5 bases and J dropped 1; count of bases not matched to a gene: 4. CDR3 length: 14 amino acids. The CDR3 DNA reads TGTGCCAGCAGTAGGGGACAGCCGAACACTGAAGCTTTCTTT. Translating it yields CASSRGQPNTEAFF.

This clonotype was seen more than once but under ten times. This chain joins TRBV6-5 and TRBJ1-1, with D unclear. The V and J ends lost 2 bases and 8 bases respectively, with 12 bases between them. CDR1 is MNHEY, CDR2 SVGAGI, per germline. The CDR3 sequence is 13 residues long. CDR3 sequence (DNA): TGTGCCAGCAGTTACCTAGGAGGTCGGGAAGCTTTCTTT. This codes for CASSYLGGREAFF.

The chain's CDR3 is CASSNLAGSNTGELFF. The CDR3, as DNA: TGCGCCAGCAGCAATCTAGCGGGGTCGAACACCGGGGAGCTGTTTTTT. The J gene is TRBJ2-2, the V gene TRBV5-1, with 9 bases that match TRBD2. The junction had 4 bases not matched to a gene; V was cut back by 4 bases and J by 0 bases. The V gene's germline CDR1 is SGHRS and CDR2 YFSETQ. CDR3 length: 16 amino acids. Full variable domain (outside the CDR3, taken from reference TRBV5-1 and TRBJ2-2): KAGVTQTPRYLIKTRGQQVTLSCSPISGHRSVSWYQQTPGQGLQFLFEYFSETQRNKGNFPGRFSGRQFSNSRSEMNVSTLELGDSALYLCASSNLAGSNTGELFFGEGSRLTVL.

J is TRBJ2-3 and V is TRBV19, with TRBD2 matching over 7 bases. Germline CDR1 LNHDA, CDR2 SQIVND (reference sequence). The CDR3 runs 15 residues. The J segment lost 4 bases and the V segment lost 3 bases, leaving 7 bases of the junction unmatched. As DNA, the CDR3 is TGTGCCAGTAGTATTCGGGGGGAAGGGGCAGATACGCAGTATTTT. It yields the protein CASSIRGEGADTQYF.

The rearrangement joins TRBV20-1 to TRBJ1-1; a possible D gene is TRBD1 (6 bases). Germline CDR1 DFQATT, CDR2 SNEGSKA (reference sequence). V was trimmed by 2 bases and J by 5 bases, leaving 18 bases between them. The CDR3 covers 15 residues. The CDR3 loop is CSARSSETGGTEAFF. DNA of the CDR3: TGCAGTGCTAGATCGTCCGAGACAGGTGGTACTGAAGCTTTCTTT.

The chain combines TRBV7-6 with TRBJ1-1; 8 bases are a match to TRBD1. Per germline, CDR1 SGHVS and CDR2 FNYEAQ. The CDR3 is 15 amino acids. Trimming took 1 base from V and 5 from J; bases not matched to a gene: 6. The CDR3 DNA reads as TGTGCCAGCAGCTTAGGGGGACAGGCCAGGACTGAAGCTTTCTTT. Translating gives CASSLGGQARTEAFF.

The V and J genes are TRBV7-2 and TRBJ2-3; D possibly corresponds to TRBD1 (6 bases). Per germline, CDR1 SGHTA and CDR2 FQGNSA. The CDR3 covers 14 residues. Trimming took off 5 bases at V and 4 bases at J, with 13 bases between the two ends. The CDR3 coding sequence is TGTGCCAGCAGCCCCAGGACAGTTCCAGATACGCAGTATTTT. This sequence encodes CASSPRTVPDTQYF.

A few counts support this clonotype. The CDR3 bases are TGCAGTGCTAGGGCGCAGGCCCTCACCGGGGAGCTGTTTTTT. Protein: CSARAQALTGELFF. J is TRBJ2-2 and V is TRBV20-1; D gene unclear. V was trimmed by 3 bases and J by 4 bases, leaving 12 bases between them. Per germline, CDR1 DFQATT and CDR2 SNEGSKA (reference sequence). CDR3 length: 14 amino acids.

This clonotype was seen only once. The V call is TRBV2, the J call TRBJ1-1, with TRBD1 matching 8 bases. Germline trimming cut 8 bases from V and 3 bases from J; bases unmatched to any gene: 5. The CDR3 sequence is 13 residues long. Germline V gene sequence: CDR1 SNHLY, CDR2 FYNNEI. The CDR3 protein is CASLGTGDTEAFF. CDR3 in DNA: TGTGCCAGCCTCGGGACAGGAGACACTGAAGCTTTCTTT.

The sample holds many counts of this clonotype. V gene TRBV10-3 combines with J gene TRBJ1-2; maybe TRBD1 (5 bases). Trimming took off 4 bases at V and 4 bases at J, with 22 bases between the two ends. Looked up from germline, CDR1 is ENHRY and CDR2 is SYGVKD. The CDR3 consists of 17 residues. The CDR3, as DNA: TGTGCCATCAGTGGGGGGGACCGACAGCTCCCACTCTATGGCTACACCTTC. This gives the protein CAISGGDRQLPLYGYTF.

On this clonotype: Lacking the conserved final phenylalanine or tryptophan, this CDR3 likely reflects a read error. No DNA is shown, since the ends of the CDR3 on it are uncertain; the CDR3 is the one TCRdb lists. The chain employs TRBV9 and TRBJ2-2; the table's D call, TRBD1, was not checked against the DNA. The germline CDR1 and CDR2 sequences are SGDLS and YYNGEE. The CDR3 spans 11 amino acids, including both terminal residues. The CDR3 spells CASSVAILPLL.

The chain links TRBV20-1 to TRBJ2-2; TRBD1 matches at 8 bases. The germline V gene encodes CDR1 DFQATT and CDR2 SNEGSKA (reference sequence). Trimming at V came to 6 bases and at J to 5 bases, leaving 14 bases not matched to a gene. This CDR3 contains 16 residues. This CDR3 reads CSARDRDRTWTGELFF. In DNA, the CDR3 is TGCAGTGCACGAGACCGGGACAGGACGTGGACCGGGGAGCTGTTTTTT.

Turning to this clonotype: Mismatch with germline at one junction end may stem from a read error. This sequence joins TRBV7-9 and TRBJ2-7, with D perhaps matching TRBD1 or TRBD2 (5 bases each). Germline CDR1 reads SEHNR; CDR2 reads FQNEAQ (reference sequence). This CDR3 spans 14 amino acids. The CDR3 DNA sequence: TGCGCCAGCAGCCCGCTCGGGACCCTGGACGAGCAGTACTTC. This sequence encodes CASSPLGTLDEQYF.

Regarding this clonotype: This may be a read error: a much more frequent sequence differs by one nucleotide. This rearrangement joins TRBV10-3 to TRBJ1-2; 11 nucleotides match TRBD1. Germline trimming cut 2 bases from V and 7 bases from J; bases unmatched to any gene: 9. CDR1 is ENHRY, CDR2 SYGVKD, per germline. CDR3 length: 16 residues. Here the CDR3 DNA reads TGTGCCATCAGTGAGCCCCGCGGGACAGGGGGAAGTGGCTACACCTTC. This codes for CAISEPRGTGGSGYTF.

Only one count was recorded for this clonotype. The chain's CDR3 is CASDYGYTF. CDR3 coding DNA: TGTGCCAGCGACTATGGCTACACCTTC. The genes are TRBV11-1 and TRBJ1-2; the D is unclear. Germline-derived CDR1 and CDR2 are SGHAT and FQDESV (reference sequence). This CDR3 is built from 9 residues. Trimming left V 8 bases short and J 3 bases short, with 1 base between.

Of note for this clonotype: This may be a read error: a much more frequent sequence differs by one nucleotide. The J gene is TRBJ1-6, the V gene TRBV5-1, with D unresolved. The CDR3 length is 15 residues. Germline CDR1 is SGHRS and CDR2 is YFSETQ. V was pared by 0 bases and J by 9 bases, with 13 bases between. The CDR3 protein is CASSLEVARFSPLHF. CDR3 sequence (DNA): TGCGCCAGCAGCTTGGAGGTCGCTCGATTTTCACCCCTCCACTTT.

About this clonotype itself: The junction shows a germline mismatch at one end, possibly a read error. This chain joins TRBV7-4 and TRBJ2-5, with D possibly matching TRBD2 (7 bases). The assigned J gene may be wrong: the sequence end matches TRBJ2-1 better. In germline, CDR1 is SGHVT, CDR2 SQSDAQ. The CDR3 runs 12 residues. CDR3 DNA: TGCGCCAGCATCCGAGGGGGGGGTGAGCAGTTCTTC. As protein: CASIRGGGEQFF.

This clonotype came up many times. The CDR3 region has the DNA TGTGCCAGCAGGCGGACGGGCACTGAAGCTTTCTTT. This encodes CASRRTGTEAFF. The V call is TRBV2, the J call TRBJ1-1, with D hard to call. V lost 6 bases and J lost 4, with 9 bases in between. The germline gives CDR1 SNHLY, CDR2 FYNNEI. This CDR3 contains 12 residues.

This chain connects TRBV7-2 to TRBJ2-5; D perhaps matches TRBD2 (5 bases). Germline CDR1 is SGHTA and CDR2 is FQGNSA. The V gene lost 6 bases and the J gene lost 2 bases, with 22 bases spanning the gap. The CDR3 consists of 17 residues. The CDR3 DNA is TGTGCCAGCAGACAAACCCATACAGCGGCCCTTCAAGAGACCCAGTACTTC. It is translated as CASRQTHTAALQETQYF.

The chain couples TRBV10-3 to TRBJ1-1, with unresolved D. Germline values: CDR1 ENHRY, CDR2 SYGVKD. The CDR3 contains 12 residues. Trimming stripped 3 bases from V and 6 bases from J, with 8 bases between. CDR3 sequence reads: CAISENLAEAFF. The CDR3 DNA follows: TGTGCCATCAGTGAAAATTTGGCTGAAGCTTTCTTT.

The rearrangement uses TRBV7-3 and TRBJ2-5, with TRBD1 matching 10 bases. The J call may be wrong; the DNA end is better matched by TRBJ2-7. The germline CDR1 and CDR2 sequences are SGHTA and FQGTGA. The CDR3 runs to 15 residues. The CDR3 protein is CASSPSGTGAYEQYF. Here the CDR3 DNA reads TGTGCCAGCAGCCCATCCGGGACAGGGGCATACGAGCAGTACTTC.

The rearrangement uses TRBV7-8 and TRBJ1-2; TRBD1 is a possible D gene (5 bases). Trimming left V 8 bases short and J 4 bases short, with 11 bases between. CDR3 length equals 12 residues. Germline V gene data show CDR1 as SGHVS and CDR2 as FQNEAQ. The CDR3 region is CASVTQGYGYTF. DNA of the CDR3: TGTGCCAGCGTCACCCAGGGCTATGGCTACACCTTC.

This clonotype was seen ten or more times. V gene TRBV15 combines with J gene TRBJ2-7, with D uncertain. Germline values: CDR1 LNHNV, CDR2 YYDKDF (reference sequence). The germline V and J ends were trimmed by 0 bases and 2 bases, with 2 bases remaining between them. This CDR3 has 12 amino acids. The CDR3 protein is CATSRDPYEQYF. The CDR3 nucleotides are TGTGCCACCAGCAGAGATCCCTACGAGCAGTACTTC.

This clonotype showed up many times. V gene TRBV25-1 combines with J gene TRBJ1-6, with 8 bases matching TRBD1. The V gene's germline CDR1 is MGHDK and CDR2 SYGVNS. Trimming cost V 4 bases and J 5 bases; bases outside gene matches: 7. This CDR3 region has 16 residues. CDR3 DNA: TGTGCCAGCAGTGGGACCCGGGACAGGCATAATTCACCCCTCCACTTT. This gives the protein CASSGTRDRHNSPLHF. The full variable domain, rest sourced from reference TRBV25-1 and TRBJ1-6, is EADIYQTPRYLVIGTGKKITLECSQTMGHDKMYWYQQDPGMELHLIHYSYGVNSTEKGDLSSESTVSRIRTEHFPLTLESARPSHTSQYLCASSGTRDRHNSPLHFGNGTRLTVT.

The chain recombines TRBV29-1 with TRBJ1-1, with D tentatively TRBD1 (5 bases). V was clipped by 7 bases and J by 5 bases, with 14 bases between them. The CDR3 loop spans 12 amino acids. The germline V gene encodes CDR1 SQVTM and CDR2 ANQGSEA. The CDR3 protein is CSAEGLRTEAFF. CDR3 DNA sequence: TGCAGCGCCGAGGGGTTACGGACTGAAGCTTTCTTT.

V usage is TRBV7-9 and J usage is TRBJ2-7, with 7 bases fitting TRBD1. Germline V gene lookup returns CDR1 SEHNR and CDR2 FQNEAQ (reference sequence). The CDR3 extends over 13 amino acids. With 4 bases clipped from V and 3 bases from J, the junction kept 3 bases outside the gene matches. CDR3 sequence: CASSSGQIYEQYF. The CDR3 DNA is TGTGCCAGCAGCTCGGGACAGATCTACGAGCAGTACTTC.

For this clonotype: One end of the junction fails to match germline, which may point to a read error. The chain carries TRBV7-9 and TRBJ2-7, with D possibly TRBD1 on 5 matching bases. The CDR3 runs 12 residues. The germline CDR1 and CDR2 sequences are SEHNR and FQNEAQ (reference sequence). The CDR3 nucleotides read TGTGCCAGCAGGTTAGGGGCGTACAAGGAGTACTTC. Translated: CASRLGAYKEYF.